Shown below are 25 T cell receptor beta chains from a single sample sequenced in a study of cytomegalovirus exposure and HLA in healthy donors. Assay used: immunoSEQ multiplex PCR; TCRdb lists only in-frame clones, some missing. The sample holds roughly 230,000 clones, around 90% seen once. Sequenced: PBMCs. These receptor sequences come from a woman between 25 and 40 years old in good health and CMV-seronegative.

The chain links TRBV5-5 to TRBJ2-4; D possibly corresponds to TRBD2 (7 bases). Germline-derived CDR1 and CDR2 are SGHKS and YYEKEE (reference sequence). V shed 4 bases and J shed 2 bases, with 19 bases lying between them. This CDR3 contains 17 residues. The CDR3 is CASSPERGGLTKNIQYF. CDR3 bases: TGTGCCAGCAGCCCGGAGAGGGGGGGCCTAACCAAAAACATTCAGTACTTC.

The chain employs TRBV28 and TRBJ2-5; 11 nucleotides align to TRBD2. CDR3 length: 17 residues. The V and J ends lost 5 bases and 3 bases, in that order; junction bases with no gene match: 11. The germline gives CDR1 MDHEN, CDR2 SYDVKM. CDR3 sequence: CASSRMTSGTKKETQYF. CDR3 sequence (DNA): TGTGCCAGCAGTCGGATGACTAGCGGGACGAAGAAAGAGACCCAGTACTTC.

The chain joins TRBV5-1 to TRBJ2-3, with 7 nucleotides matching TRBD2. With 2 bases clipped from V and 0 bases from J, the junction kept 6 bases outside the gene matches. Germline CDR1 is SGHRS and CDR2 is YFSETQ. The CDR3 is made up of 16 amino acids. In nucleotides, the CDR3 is TGCGCCAGCAGCTTCGCTAGCGGAACTAGCACAGATACGCAGTATTTT. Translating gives CASSFASGTSTDTQYF.

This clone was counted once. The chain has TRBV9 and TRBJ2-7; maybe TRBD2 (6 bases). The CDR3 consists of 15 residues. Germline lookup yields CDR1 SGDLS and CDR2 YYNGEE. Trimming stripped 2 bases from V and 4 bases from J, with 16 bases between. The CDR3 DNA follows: TGTGCCAGCAGCGTGGCGGGAAGCCTTGTTTACGAGCAGTACTTC. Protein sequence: CASSVAGSLVYEQYF.

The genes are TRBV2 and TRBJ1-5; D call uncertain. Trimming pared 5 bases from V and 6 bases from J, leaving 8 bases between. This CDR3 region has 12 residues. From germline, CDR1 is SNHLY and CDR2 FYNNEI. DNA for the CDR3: TGTGCCAGCAGTCCCGAGGGTCAGCCCCAGCATTTT. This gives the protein CASSPEGQPQHF. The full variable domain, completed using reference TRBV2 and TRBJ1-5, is EPEVTQTPSHQVTQMGQEVILRCVPISNHLYFYWYRQILGQKVEFLVSFYNNEISEKSEIFDDQFSVERPDGSNFTLKIRSTKLEDSAMYFCASSPEGQPQHFGDGTRLSIL.

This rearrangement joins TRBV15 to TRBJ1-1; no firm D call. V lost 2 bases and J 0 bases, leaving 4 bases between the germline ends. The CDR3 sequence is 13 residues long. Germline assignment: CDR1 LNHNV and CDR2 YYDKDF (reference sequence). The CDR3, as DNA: TGTGCCACCAGCAGACTCATGAACACTGAAGCTTTCTTT. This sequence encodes CATSRLMNTEAFF.

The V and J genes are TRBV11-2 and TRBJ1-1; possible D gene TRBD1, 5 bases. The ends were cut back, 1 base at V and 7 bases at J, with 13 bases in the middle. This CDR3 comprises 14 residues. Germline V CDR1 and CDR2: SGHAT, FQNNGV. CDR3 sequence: CASSLAQRGGEAFF. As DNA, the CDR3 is TGTGCCAGCAGCTTAGCACAGAGGGGCGGTGAAGCTTTCTTT. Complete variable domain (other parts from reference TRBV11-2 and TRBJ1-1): EAGVAQSPRYKIIEKRQSVAFWCNPISGHATLYWYQQILGQGPKLLIQFQNNGVVDDSQLPKDRFSAERLKGVDSTLKIQPAKLEDSAVYLCASSLAQRGGEAFFGQGTRLTVV.

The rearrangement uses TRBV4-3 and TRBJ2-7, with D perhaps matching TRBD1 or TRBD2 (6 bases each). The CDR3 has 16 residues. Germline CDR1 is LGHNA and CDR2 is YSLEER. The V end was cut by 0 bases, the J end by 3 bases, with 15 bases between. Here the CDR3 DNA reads TGCGCCAGCAGCCAAGAAGGAAGGGGGGCCCACTACGAGCAGTACTTC. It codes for CASSQEGRGAHYEQYF.

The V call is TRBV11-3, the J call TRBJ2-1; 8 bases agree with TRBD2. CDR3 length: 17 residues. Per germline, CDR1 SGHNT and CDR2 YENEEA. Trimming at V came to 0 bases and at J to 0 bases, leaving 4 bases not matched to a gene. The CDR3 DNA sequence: TGTGCCAGCAGCTTAGATAACAGCGGGAGCTCCTACAATGAGCAGTTCTTC. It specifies CASSLDNSGSSYNEQFF.

The CDR3 region has the DNA TGTGCCAGCAGTCCTCCTCAGGTCATGAACACTGAAGCTTTCTTT. Translation: CASSPPQVMNTEAFF. This chain links TRBV28 with TRBJ1-1, with unresolved D. Germline CDR1 and CDR2: MDHEN and SYDVKM. CDR3 size: 15 residues. V was cut by 5 bases and J by 0 bases, with 13 bases left in between.

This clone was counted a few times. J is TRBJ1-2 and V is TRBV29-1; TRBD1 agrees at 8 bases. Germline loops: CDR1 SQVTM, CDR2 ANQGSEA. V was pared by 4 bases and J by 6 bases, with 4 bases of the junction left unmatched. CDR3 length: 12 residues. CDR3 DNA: TGCAGCGTTGTAGGACAGGGTAATGGCTACACCTTC. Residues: CSVVGQGNGYTF.

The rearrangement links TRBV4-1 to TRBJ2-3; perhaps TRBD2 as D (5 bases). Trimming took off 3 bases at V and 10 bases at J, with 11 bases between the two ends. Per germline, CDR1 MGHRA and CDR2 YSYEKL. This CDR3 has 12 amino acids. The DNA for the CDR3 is TGCGCCAGCAGCCAGGAAAGCGGCGCGCAGTATTTT. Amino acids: CASSQESGAQYF.

This CDR3 is CASSPPGLSGANVLTF. As DNA, the CDR3 is TGTGCCAGCTCACCACCGGGGCTCTCTGGGGCCAACGTCCTGACTTTC. The chain employs TRBV18 and TRBJ2-6, with a weak D call TRBD1 (5 bases). With 0 bases removed from V and 0 bases from J, the gap between germline ends came to 6 bases. CDR1 KGHSH and CDR2 LQKENI come from the germline V gene. The CDR3 covers 16 residues.

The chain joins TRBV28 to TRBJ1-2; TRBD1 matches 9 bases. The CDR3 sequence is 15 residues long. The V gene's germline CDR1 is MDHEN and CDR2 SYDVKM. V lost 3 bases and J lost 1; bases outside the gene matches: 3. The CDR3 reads CASSLDRGINYGYTF. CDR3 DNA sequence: TGTGCCAGCAGTTTGGACAGGGGAATTAACTATGGCTACACCTTC.

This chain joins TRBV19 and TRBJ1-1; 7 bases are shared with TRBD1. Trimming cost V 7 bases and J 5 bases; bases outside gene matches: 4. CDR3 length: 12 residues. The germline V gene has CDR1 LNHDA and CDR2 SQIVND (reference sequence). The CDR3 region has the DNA TGTGCCAGTAACCACAGGGGAACTGAAGCTTTCTTT. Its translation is CASNHRGTEAFF.

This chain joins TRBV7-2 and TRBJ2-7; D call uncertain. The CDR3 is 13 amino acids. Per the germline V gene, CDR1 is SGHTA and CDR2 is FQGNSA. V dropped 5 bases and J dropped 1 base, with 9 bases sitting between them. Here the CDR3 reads CASSPPESYEQYF. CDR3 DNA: TGTGCCAGCAGCCCCCCGGAGTCCTACGAGCAGTACTTC.

CDR3 nucleotides: TGTGCCAGCAGTAGACTAAGCGAGGCCCACGAGCAGTACTTC. Translation: CASSRLSEAHEQYF. The chain couples TRBV6-1 to TRBJ2-7, with D maybe TRBD2 (5 bases). Trimming took off 5 bases at V and 5 bases at J, with 16 bases between the two ends. CDR3 size: 14 residues. Germline V lookup: CDR1 MNHNS, CDR2 SASEGT.

Here the CDR3 DNA reads TGTGCCAGCAGCCCGACCGCCGTCGGCACCGGGGAGCTGTTTTTT. Protein product: CASSPTAVGTGELFF. J is TRBJ2-2 and V is TRBV7-9; D gene uncertain. Germline CDR1 SEHNR, CDR2 FQNEAQ (reference sequence). V was pared by 5 bases and J by 4 bases, with 14 bases between. The CDR3 sequence is 15 residues long.

The CDR3 DNA is TGTGCCAGCAGTTTCTCCGGGACAGGAACCTACGAGCAGTACTTC. Translating it yields CASSFSGTGTYEQYF. The gene calls are TRBV27 and TRBJ2-7; 8 bases are shared with TRBD1. The V gene's germline CDR1 is MNHEY and CDR2 SMNVEV (reference sequence). V lost 3 bases and J lost 2; bases outside the gene matches: 6. The CDR3 runs to 15 residues.

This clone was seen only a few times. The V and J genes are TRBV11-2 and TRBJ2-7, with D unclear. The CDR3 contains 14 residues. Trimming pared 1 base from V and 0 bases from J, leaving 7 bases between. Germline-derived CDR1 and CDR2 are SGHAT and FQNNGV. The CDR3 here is CASSLGWSSYEQYF. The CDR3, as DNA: TGTGCCAGCAGCTTAGGCTGGAGCTCCTACGAGCAGTACTTC.

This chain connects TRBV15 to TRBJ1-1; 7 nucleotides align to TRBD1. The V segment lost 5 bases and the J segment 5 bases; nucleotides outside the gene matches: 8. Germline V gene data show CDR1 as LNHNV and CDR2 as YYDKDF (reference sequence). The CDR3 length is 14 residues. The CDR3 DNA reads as TGTGCCACCAGCTTCCGACAGGGTCGTACTGAAGCTTTCTTT. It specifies CATSFRQGRTEAFF.

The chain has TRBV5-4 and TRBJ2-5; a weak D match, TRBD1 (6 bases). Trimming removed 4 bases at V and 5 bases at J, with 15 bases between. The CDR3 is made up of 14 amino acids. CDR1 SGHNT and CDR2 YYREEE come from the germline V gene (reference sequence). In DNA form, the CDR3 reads TGTGCCAGCAGCATTACAGGGTTACAGGAGACCCAGTACTTC. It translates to CASSITGLQETQYF. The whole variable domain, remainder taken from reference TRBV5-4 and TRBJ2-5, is ETGVTQSPTHLIKTRGQQVTLRCSSQSGHNTVSWYQQALGQGPQFIFQYYREEENGRGNFPPRFSGLQFPNYSSELNVNALELDDSALYLCASSITGLQETQYFGPGTRLLVL.

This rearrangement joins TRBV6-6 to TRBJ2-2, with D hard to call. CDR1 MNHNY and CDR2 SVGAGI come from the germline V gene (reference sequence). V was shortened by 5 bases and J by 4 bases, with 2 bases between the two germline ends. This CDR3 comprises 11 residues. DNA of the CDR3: TGTGCCAGCAGTCTCACCGGGGAGCTGTTTTTT. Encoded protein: CASSLTGELFF.

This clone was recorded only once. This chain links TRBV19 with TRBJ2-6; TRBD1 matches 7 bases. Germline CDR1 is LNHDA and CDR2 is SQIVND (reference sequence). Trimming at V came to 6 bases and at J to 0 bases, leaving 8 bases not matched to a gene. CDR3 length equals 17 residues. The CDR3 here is CASRRQGWDSGANVLTF. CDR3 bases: TGTGCCAGTAGGCGACAGGGATGGGACTCTGGGGCCAACGTCCTGACTTTC.

Here the CDR3 reads CASSLDFGRNYGYTF. The CDR3 DNA is TGTGCCAGCAGCTTGGATTTTGGGCGGAACTATGGCTACACCTTC. V gene TRBV5-8 combines with J gene TRBJ1-2; D not certain. The CDR3 runs to 15 residues. The ends were cut back, 0 bases at V and 2 bases at J, with 11 bases in the middle. Germline V gene sequence: CDR1 SGHTS, CDR2 YDEGEE.